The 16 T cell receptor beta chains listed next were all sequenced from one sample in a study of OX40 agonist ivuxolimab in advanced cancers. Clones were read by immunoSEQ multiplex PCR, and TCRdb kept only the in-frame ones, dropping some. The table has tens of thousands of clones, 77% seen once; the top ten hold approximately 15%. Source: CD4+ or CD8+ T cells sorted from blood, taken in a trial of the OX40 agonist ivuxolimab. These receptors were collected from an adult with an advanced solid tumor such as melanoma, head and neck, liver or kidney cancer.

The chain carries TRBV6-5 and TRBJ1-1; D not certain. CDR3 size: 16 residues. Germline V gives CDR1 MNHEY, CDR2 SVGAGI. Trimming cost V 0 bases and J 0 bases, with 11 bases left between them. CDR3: CASSYSGERMNTEAFF. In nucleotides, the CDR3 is TGTGCCAGCAGTTACTCGGGTGAGAGAATGAACACTGAAGCTTTCTTT.

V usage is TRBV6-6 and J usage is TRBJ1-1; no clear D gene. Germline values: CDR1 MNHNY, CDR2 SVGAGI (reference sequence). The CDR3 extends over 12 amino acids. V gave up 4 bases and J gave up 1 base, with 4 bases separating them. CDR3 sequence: CASSSKNTEAFF. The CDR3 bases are TGTGCCAGCAGTTCCAAGAACACTGAAGCTTTCTTT.

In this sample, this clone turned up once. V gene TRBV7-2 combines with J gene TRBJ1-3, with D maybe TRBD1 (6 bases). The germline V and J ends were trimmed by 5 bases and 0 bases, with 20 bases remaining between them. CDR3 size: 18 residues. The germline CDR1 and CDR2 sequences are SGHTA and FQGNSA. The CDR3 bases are TGTGCCAGCAGCCCCTATAGACAGGCTCCATACTCTGGAAACACCATATATTTT. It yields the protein CASSPYRQAPYSGNTIYF.

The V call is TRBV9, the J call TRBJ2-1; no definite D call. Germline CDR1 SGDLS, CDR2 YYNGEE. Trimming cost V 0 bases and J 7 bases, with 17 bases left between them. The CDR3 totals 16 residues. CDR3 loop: CASSVEEFSGFNEQFF. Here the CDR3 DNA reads TGTGCCAGCAGCGTAGAGGAGTTCAGTGGGTTTAATGAGCAGTTCTTC.

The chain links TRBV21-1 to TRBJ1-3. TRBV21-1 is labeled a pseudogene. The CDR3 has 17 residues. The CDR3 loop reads CASSKPPGWVRGNTIYF. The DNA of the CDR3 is TGTGCCAGCAGCAAACCTCCGGGATGGGTGAGAGGAAACACCATATATTTT.

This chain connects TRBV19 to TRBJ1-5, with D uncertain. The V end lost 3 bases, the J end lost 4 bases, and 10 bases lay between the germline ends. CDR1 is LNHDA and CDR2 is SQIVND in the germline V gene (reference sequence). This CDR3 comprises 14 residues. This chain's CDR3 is CASSIYPINQPQHF. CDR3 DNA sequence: TGTGCCAGTAGTATCTATCCTATTAATCAGCCCCAGCATTTT. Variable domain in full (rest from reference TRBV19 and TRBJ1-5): DGGITQSPKYLFRKEGQNVTLSCEQNLNHDAMYWYRQDPGQGLRLIYYSQIVNDFQKGDIAEGYSVSREKKESFPLTVTSAQKNPTAFYLCASSIYPINQPQHFGDGTRLSIL.

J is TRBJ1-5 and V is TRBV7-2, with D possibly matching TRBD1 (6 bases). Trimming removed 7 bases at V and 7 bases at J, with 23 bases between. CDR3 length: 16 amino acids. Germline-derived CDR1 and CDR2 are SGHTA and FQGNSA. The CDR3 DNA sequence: TGTGCCAGCAACCCCGGCTACGGGGGCGCTTACCAGCCCCAGCATTTT. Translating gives CASNPGYGGAYQPQHF.

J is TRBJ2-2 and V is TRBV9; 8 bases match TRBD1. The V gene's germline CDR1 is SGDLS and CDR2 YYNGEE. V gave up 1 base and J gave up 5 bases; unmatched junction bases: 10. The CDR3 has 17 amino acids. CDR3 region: CASSVLPGQVDTGELFF. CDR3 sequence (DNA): TGTGCCAGCAGCGTACTCCCGGGACAGGTTGATACCGGGGAGCTGTTTTTT.

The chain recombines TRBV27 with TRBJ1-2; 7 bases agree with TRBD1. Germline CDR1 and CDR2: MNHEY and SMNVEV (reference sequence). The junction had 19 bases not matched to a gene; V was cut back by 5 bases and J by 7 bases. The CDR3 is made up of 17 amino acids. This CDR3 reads CASSPQPGQVFLGGYTF. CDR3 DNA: TGTGCCAGCAGTCCACAGCCAGGACAGGTTTTTTTAGGTGGCTACACCTTC.

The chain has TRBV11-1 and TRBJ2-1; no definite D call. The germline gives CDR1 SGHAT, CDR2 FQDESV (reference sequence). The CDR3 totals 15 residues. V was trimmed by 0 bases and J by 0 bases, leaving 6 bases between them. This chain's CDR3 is CASSLAPSSYNEQFF. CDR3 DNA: TGTGCCAGCAGCTTAGCACCAAGCTCCTACAATGAGCAGTTCTTC.

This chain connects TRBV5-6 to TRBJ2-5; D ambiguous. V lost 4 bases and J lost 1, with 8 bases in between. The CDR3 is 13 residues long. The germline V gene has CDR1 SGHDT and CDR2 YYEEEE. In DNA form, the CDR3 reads TGTGCCAGCAGCCCCTGGGGCCAAGAGACCCAGTACTTC. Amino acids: CASSPWGQETQYF.

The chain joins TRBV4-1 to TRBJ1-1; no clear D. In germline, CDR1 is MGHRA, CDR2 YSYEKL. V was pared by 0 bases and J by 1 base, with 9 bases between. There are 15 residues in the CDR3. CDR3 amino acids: CASSQDPAKNTEAFF. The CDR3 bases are TGCGCCAGCAGCCAAGATCCAGCTAAGAACACTGAAGCTTTCTTT.

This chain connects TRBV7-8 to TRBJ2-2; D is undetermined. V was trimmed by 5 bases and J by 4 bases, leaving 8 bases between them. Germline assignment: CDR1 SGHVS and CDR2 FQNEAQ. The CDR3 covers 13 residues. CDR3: CASSKTGTGELFF. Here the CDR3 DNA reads TGTGCCAGCAGCAAAACGGGCACCGGGGAGCTGTTTTTT.

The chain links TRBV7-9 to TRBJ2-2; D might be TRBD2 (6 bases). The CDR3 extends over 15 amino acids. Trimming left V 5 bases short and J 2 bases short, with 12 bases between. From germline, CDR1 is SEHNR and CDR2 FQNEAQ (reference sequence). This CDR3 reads CASSRRGLNTGELFF. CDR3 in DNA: TGTGCCAGCAGCCGCCGCGGACTAAACACCGGGGAGCTGTTTTTT.

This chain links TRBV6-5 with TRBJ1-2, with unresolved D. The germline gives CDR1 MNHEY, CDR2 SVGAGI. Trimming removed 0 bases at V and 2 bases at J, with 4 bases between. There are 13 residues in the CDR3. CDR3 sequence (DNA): TGTGCCAGCAGTTACTCAGGGAACTATGGCTACACCTTC. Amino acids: CASSYSGNYGYTF.

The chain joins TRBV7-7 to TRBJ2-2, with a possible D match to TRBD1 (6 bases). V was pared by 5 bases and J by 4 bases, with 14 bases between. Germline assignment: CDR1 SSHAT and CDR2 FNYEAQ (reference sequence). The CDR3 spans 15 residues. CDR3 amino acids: CASSPYRVGTGELFF. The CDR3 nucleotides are TGTGCCAGCAGCCCCTACAGGGTAGGCACCGGGGAGCTGTTTTTT.